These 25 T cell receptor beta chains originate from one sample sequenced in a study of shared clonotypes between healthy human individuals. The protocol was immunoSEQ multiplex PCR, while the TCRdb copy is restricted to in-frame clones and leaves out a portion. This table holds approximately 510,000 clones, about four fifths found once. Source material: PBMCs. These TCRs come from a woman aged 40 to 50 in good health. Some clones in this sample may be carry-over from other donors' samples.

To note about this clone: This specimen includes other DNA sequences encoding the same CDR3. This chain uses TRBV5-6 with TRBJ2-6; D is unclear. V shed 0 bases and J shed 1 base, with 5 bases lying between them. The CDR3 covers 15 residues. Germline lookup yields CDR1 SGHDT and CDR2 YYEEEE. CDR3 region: CASSLGASGANVLTF. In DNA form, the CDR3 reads TGTGCCAGCAGCTTGGGGGCGTCTGGGGCCAACGTCCTGACTTTC. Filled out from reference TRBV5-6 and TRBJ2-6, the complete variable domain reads DAGVTQSPTHLIKTRGQQVTLRCSPKSGHDTVSWYQQALGQGPQFIFQYYEEEERQRGNFPDRFSGHQFPNYSSELNVNALLLGDSALYLCASSLGASGANVLTFGAGSRLTVL.

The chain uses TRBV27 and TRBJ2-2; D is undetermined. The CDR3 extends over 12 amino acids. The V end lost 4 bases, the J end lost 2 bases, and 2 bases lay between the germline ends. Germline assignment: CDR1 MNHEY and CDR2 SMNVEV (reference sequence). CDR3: CASSSNTGELFF. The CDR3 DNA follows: TGTGCCAGCAGTTCCAACACCGGGGAGCTGTTTTTT.

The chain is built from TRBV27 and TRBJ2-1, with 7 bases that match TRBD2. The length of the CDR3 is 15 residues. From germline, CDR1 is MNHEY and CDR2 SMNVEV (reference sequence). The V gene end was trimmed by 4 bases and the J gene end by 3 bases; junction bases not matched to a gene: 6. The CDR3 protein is CASSSQGTIYNEQFF. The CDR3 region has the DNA TGTGCCAGCAGTTCCCAAGGGACTATCTACAATGAGCAGTTCTTC.

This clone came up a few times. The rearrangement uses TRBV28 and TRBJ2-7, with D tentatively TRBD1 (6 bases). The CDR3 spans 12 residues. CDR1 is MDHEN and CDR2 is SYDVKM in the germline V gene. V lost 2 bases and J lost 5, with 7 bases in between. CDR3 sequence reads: CASSLAGDEQYF. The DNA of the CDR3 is TGTGCCAGCAGTTTAGCAGGGGACGAGCAGTACTTC.

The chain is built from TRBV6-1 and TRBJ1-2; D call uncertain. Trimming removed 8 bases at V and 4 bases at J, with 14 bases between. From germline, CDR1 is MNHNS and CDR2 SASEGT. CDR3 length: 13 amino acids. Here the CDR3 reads CASRVRASYGYTF. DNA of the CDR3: TGTGCCAGCCGGGTCCGGGCTAGCTATGGCTACACCTTC.

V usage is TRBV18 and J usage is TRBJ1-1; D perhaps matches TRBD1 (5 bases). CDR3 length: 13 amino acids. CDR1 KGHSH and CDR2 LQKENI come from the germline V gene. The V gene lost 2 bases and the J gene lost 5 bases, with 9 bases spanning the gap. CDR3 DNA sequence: TGTGCCAGCTCACCATCAGGGTGGACTGAAGCTTTCTTT. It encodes CASSPSGWTEAFF.

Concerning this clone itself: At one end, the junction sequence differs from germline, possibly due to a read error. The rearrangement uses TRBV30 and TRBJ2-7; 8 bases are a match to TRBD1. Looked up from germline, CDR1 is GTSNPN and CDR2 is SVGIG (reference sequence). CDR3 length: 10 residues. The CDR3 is CAWSRTGLHF. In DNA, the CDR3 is TGTGCCTGGAGTAGGACAGGGTTGCACTTC.

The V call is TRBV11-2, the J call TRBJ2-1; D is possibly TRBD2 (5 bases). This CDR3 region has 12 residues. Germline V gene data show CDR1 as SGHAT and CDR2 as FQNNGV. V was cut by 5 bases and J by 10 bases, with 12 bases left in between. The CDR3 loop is CASSPTPGEQFF. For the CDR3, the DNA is TGTGCCAGCAGCCCCACCCCGGGGGAGCAGTTCTTC. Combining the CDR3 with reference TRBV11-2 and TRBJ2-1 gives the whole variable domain EAGVAQSPRYKIIEKRQSVAFWCNPISGHATLYWYQQILGQGPKLLIQFQNNGVVDDSQLPKDRFSAERLKGVDSTLKIQPAKLEDSAVYLCASSPTPGEQFFGPGTRLTVL.

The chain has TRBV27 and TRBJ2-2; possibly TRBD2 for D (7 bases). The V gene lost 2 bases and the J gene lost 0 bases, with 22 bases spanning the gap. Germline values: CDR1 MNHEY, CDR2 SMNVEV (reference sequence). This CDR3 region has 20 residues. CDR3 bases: TGTGCCAGCAGTTTAAGGGGGACTATCATATCCGACACGAACACCGGGGAGCTGTTTTTT. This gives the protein CASSLRGTIISDTNTGELFF.

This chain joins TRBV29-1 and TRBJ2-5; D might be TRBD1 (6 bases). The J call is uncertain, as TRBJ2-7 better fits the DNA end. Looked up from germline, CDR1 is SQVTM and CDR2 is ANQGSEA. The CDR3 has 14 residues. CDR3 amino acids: CSVCDRDKSDEQYF. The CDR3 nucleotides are TGCAGCGTCTGCGACCGGGACAAGAGCGACGAGCAGTACTTC.

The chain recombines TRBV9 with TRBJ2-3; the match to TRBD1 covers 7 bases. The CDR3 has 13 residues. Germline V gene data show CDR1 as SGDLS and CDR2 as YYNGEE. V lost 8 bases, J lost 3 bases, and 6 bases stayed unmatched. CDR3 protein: CASSTGTTDTQYF. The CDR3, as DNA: TGTGCCAGTTCGACAGGGACAACAGATACGCAGTATTTT.

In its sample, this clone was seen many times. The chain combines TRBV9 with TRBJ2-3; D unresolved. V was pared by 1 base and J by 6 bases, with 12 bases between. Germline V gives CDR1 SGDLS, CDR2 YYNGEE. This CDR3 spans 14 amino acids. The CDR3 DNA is TGTGCCAGCAGCGTATCCATCAGTTCCGATACGCAGTATTTT. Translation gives CASSVSISSDTQYF.

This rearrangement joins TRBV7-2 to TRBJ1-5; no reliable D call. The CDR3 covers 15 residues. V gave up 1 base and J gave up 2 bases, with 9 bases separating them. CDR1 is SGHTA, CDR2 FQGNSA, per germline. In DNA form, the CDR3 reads TGTGCCAGCAGCTTAGGGGTTAGGGGCAATCAGCCCCAGCATTTT. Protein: CASSLGVRGNQPQHF.

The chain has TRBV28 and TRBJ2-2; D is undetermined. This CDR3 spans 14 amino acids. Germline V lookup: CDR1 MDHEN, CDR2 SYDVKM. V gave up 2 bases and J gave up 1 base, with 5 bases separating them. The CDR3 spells CASSLRQNTGELFF. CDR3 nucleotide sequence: TGTGCCAGCAGTTTACGACAGAACACCGGGGAGCTGTTTTTT.

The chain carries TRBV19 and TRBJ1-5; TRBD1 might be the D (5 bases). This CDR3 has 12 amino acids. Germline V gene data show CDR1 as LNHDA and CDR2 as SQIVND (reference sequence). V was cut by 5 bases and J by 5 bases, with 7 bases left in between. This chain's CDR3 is CASSPRDQPQHF. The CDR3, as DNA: TGTGCCAGTAGTCCCAGGGATCAGCCCCAGCATTTT.

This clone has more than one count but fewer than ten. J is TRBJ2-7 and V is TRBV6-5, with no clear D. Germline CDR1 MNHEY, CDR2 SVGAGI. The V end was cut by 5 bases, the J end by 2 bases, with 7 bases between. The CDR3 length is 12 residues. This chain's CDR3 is CASSDLPYEQYF. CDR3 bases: TGTGCCAGCAGTGATTTGCCCTACGAGCAGTACTTC.

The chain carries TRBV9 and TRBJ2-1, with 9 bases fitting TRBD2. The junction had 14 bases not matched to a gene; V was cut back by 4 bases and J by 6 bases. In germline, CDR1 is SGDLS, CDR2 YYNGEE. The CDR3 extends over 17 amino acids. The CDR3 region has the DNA TGTGCCAGCAGCCACCGGGCGGTAGCGGGAGTGGGCAATGAGCAGTTCTTC. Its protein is CASSHRAVAGVGNEQFF.

CDR3 DNA: TGCGCCAGCAGCACAGGATTCAGCTCTGGAAACACCATATATTTT. Its protein product is CASSTGFSSGNTIYF. This chain uses TRBV5-1 with TRBJ1-3, with a weak D call TRBD1 (5 bases). CDR3 length equals 15 residues. The V end lost 4 bases, the J end lost 0 bases, and 11 bases lay between the germline ends. Germline V lookup: CDR1 SGHRS, CDR2 YFSETQ. The full variable domain, rest sourced from reference TRBV5-1 and TRBJ1-3, is KAGVTQTPRYLIKTRGQQVTLSCSPISGHRSVSWYQQTPGQGLQFLFEYFSETQRNKGNFPGRFSGRQFSNSRSEMNVSTLELGDSALYLCASSTGFSSGNTIYFGEGSWLTVV.

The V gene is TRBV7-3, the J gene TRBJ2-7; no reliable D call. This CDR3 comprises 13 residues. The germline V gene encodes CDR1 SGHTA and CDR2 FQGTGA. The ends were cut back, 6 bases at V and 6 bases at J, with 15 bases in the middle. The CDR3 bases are TGTGCCAGCAGTACGGGTGGGTTCGGCGAGCAGTACTTC. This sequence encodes CASSTGGFGEQYF.

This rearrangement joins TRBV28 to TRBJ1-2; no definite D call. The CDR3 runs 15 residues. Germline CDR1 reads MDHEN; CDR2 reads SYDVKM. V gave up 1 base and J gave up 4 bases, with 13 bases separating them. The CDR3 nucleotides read TGTGCCAGCAGTTTATCCGGTGAACTCGTCTATGGCTACACCTTC. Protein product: CASSLSGELVYGYTF.

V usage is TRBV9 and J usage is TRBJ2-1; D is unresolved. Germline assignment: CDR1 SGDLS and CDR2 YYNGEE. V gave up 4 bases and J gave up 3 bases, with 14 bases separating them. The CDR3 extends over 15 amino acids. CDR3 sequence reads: CASSPVTRGYNEQFF. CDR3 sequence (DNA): TGTGCCAGCAGCCCTGTAACGAGAGGCTACAATGAGCAGTTCTTC.

CDR3 coding DNA: TGTGCCAGCAGTCCGCCGGGACTAGCCACGGATACGCAGTATTTT. It encodes CASSPPGLATDTQYF. The J gene is TRBJ2-3, the V gene TRBV28, with 9 bases fitting TRBD2. Germline V gene sequence: CDR1 MDHEN, CDR2 SYDVKM. Unmatched junction bases numbered 9, after V lost 5 bases and J lost 6 bases. The CDR3 has 15 residues.

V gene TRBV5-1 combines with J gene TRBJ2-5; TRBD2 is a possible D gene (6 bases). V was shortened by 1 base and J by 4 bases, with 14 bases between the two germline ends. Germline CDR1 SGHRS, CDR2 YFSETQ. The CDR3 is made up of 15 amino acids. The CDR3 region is CASSLNSLGGETQYF. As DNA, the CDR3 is TGCGCCAGCAGCTTGAATTCGTTGGGGGGAGAGACCCAGTACTTC.

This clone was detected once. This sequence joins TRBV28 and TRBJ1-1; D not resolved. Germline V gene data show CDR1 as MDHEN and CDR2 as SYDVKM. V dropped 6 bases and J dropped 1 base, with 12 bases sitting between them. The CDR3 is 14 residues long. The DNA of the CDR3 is TGTGCCAGCAGAACCGGACTCAAGAACACTGAAGCTTTCTTT. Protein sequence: CASRTGLKNTEAFF.

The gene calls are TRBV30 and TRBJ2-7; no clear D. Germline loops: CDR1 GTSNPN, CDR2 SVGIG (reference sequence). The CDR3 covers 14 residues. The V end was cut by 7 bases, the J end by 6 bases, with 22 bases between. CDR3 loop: CASTVGRGYSEQYF. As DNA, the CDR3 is TGTGCCTCCACCGTCGGGCGAGGTTACTCCGAGCAGTACTTC.